What follows are 26 T cell receptor beta chains derived from one specimen sequenced in a study of blood T cell repertoires in COVID-19. The data were produced by immunoSEQ multiplex PCR, yet TCRdb's version contains in-frame clones alone and is incomplete. The table lists about 200,000 clones, about 85% of them singletons, with about 9.4% in the top ten. Material: peripheral blood. The source is a woman aged 45-65 years with COVID-19, enrolled during active disease.

The V gene is TRBV5-8, the J gene TRBJ2-1; the D gene is possibly TRBD1 (6 bases). V was cut by 4 bases and J by 14 bases, with 13 bases left in between. The CDR3 has 11 residues. CDR1 is SGHTS and CDR2 is YDEGEE in the germline V gene. CDR3 in DNA: TGTGCCAGCAGCACCAGGGGACGGGAGTTCTTC. This encodes CASSTRGREFF.

This clone occurred a few times. The V call is TRBV19, the J call TRBJ2-4; D is perhaps TRBD1 (5 bases). Looked up from germline, CDR1 is LNHDA and CDR2 is SQIVND (reference sequence). Trimming removed 5 bases at V and 9 bases at J, with 11 bases between. The CDR3 has 12 residues. The CDR3 nucleotides read TGTGCCAGTAGTCAGGGCGGCGCCATTCAGTACTTC. The encoded protein is CASSQGGAIQYF.

The chain carries TRBV7-3 and TRBJ2-1; possibly TRBD1 for D (5 bases). This CDR3 spans 12 amino acids. The germline CDR1 and CDR2 sequences are SGHTA and FQGTGA. Deletions cut 3 bases from V and 8 bases from J, with 8 bases between. CDR3 bases: TGTGCCAGCAGCTTCAGGGTCGATGAGCAGTTCTTC. Translation: CASSFRVDEQFF.

The gene calls are TRBV10-2 and TRBJ2-5, with D hard to call. Germline CDR1 WSHSY, CDR2 SAAADI. CDR3 length: 14 residues. The V and J ends lost 2 bases and 2 bases respectively, with 9 bases between them. The CDR3 sequence: CASSEHGFQETQYF. The CDR3 DNA reads TGCGCCAGCAGTGAGCATGGCTTTCAAGAGACCCAGTACTTC.

This chain links TRBV12-3 or TRBV12-4 with TRBJ1-6; no clear D. Trimming took off 3 bases at V and 10 bases at J, with 10 bases between the two ends. The CDR3 is 13 amino acids. The chain's CDR3 is CASSFLRFSPLHF. DNA for the CDR3: TGTGCCAGCAGTTTTCTGAGGTTCTCACCCCTCCACTTT.

The chain links TRBV9 to TRBJ1-1, with 10 bases matching TRBD1. This CDR3 contains 15 residues. Losses at the gene ends were 4 bases for V and 3 bases for J; bases not matched to a gene: 6. CDR1 is SGDLS and CDR2 is YYNGEE in the germline V gene. Here the CDR3 DNA reads TGTGCCAGCAGCATGCGGGACAGGGGTTACACTGAAGCTTTCTTT. Translation gives CASSMRDRGYTEAFF.

The chain combines TRBV9 with TRBJ1-4; D perhaps matches TRBD1 (6 bases). Germline CDR1 is SGDLS and CDR2 is YYNGEE. Trimming removed 4 bases at V and 5 bases at J, with 15 bases between. The CDR3 sequence is 15 residues long. CDR3: CASSPGGTRNEKLFF. CDR3 sequence (DNA): TGTGCCAGCAGCCCGGGGGGGACACGAAATGAAAAACTGTTTTTT.

The chain recombines TRBV5-1 with TRBJ1-1; 7 bases line up with TRBD1. This CDR3 is built from 14 residues. V dropped 4 bases and J dropped 1; count of bases not matched to a gene: 4. Looked up from germline, CDR1 is SGHRS and CDR2 is YFSETQ. CDR3 amino acids: CASSRDSSNTEAFF. In nucleotides, the CDR3 is TGCGCCAGCAGCCGGGACAGCTCGAACACTGAAGCTTTCTTT.

On this clone itself: An end of the junction differs from the germline gene, which may be a read error. V usage is TRBV11-3 and J usage is TRBJ2-4, with D tentatively TRBD2 (5 bases). Germline CDR1 SGHNT, CDR2 YENEEA. The CDR3 runs 14 residues. The CDR3 spells CASSPRGAENIQYF. CDR3 DNA sequence: TGTGCCAGCAGCCCCCGGGGAGCCGAAAACATTCAGTACTTC.

J is TRBJ1-3 and V is TRBV10-3; TRBD1 matches 7 bases. The germline gives CDR1 ENHRY, CDR2 SYGVKD. V was pared by 3 bases and J by 0 bases, with 11 bases of the junction left unmatched. The CDR3 contains 18 residues. The CDR3 region has the DNA TGTGCCATCAGTGAATACTCCGGGACAGTACGCTCTGGAAACACCATATATTTT. Its protein product is CAISEYSGTVRSGNTIYF.

The V gene is TRBV3-1 (or the pseudogene TRBV3-2), the J gene TRBJ2-5, with D unresolved. Germline V gene sequence: CDR1 LGHDT, CDR2 YNNKEL (reference sequence). V shed 1 base and J shed 5 bases, with 8 bases lying between them. The CDR3 has 13 amino acids. The CDR3 DNA follows: TGTGCCAGCAGCCAAGTACTGGTGGAGACCCAGTACTTC. It translates to CASSQVLVETQYF.

The CDR3 loop reads CASSEGLAKGYEQYF. CDR3 in DNA: TGCGCCAGCAGTGAGGGACTAGCGAAGGGATACGAGCAGTACTTC. This chain joins TRBV10-1 and TRBJ2-7; 9 bases are shared with TRBD2. With 2 bases clipped from V and 4 bases from J, the junction kept 6 bases outside the gene matches. Germline-derived CDR1 and CDR2 are WNHNN and SYGVQD (reference sequence). The CDR3 is 15 residues long.

The chain couples TRBV12-2 to TRBJ1-1; the tabulated D call, TRBD1, remains unverified against the DNA. TRBV12-2 is a pseudogene. CDR3 length: 17 amino acids. The CDR3 loop is CASRLPTSGAADTEAFF. CDR3 DNA sequence: TGTGCAAGTCGCTTACCGACCTCAGGGGCGGCGGACACTGAAGCTTTCTTT.

J is TRBJ2-4 and V is TRBV18; possibly TRBD2 for D (7 bases). Per germline, CDR1 KGHSH and CDR2 LQKENI. Deletions cut 3 bases from V and 9 bases from J, with 12 bases between. This CDR3 is built from 13 residues. The CDR3 DNA is TGTGCCAGCTCACCGCAAGGGGGGGCCATTCAGTACTTC. Translating gives CASSPQGGAIQYF.

The J gene is TRBJ2-2, the V gene TRBV10-3; tentative D call: TRBD1 (5 bases). The CDR3 is 16 amino acids. Germline loops: CDR1 ENHRY, CDR2 SYGVKD. Trimming cost V 0 bases and J 2 bases, with 10 bases left between them. For the CDR3, the DNA is TGTGCCATCAGTGAGTCGGTAGGGGTAAACACCGGGGAGCTGTTTTTT. The encoded protein is CAISESVGVNTGELFF.

The chain has TRBV6-5 and TRBJ1-1, with D possibly TRBD1 on 6 matching bases. The CDR3 consists of 14 residues. V was shortened by 6 bases and J by 5 bases, with 16 bases between the two germline ends. CDR1 is MNHEY, CDR2 SVGAGI, per germline. CDR3 residues: CASRPNRDRTEAFF. CDR3 bases: TGTGCCAGCAGACCGAACAGGGATCGAACTGAAGCTTTCTTT.

The count of this clone is one. CDR3 DNA: TGTGCCAGCACTCCCCGCCGGAGCGGGGTTACCTACAATGAGCAGTTCTTC. Protein sequence: CASTPRRSGVTYNEQFF. J is TRBJ2-1 and V is TRBV2; 7 bases map to TRBD2. CDR1 SNHLY and CDR2 FYNNEI come from the germline V gene. V shed 7 bases and J 2 bases; nucleotides not matched to a gene: 14. The length of the CDR3 is 17 residues.

The chain has TRBV5-1 and TRBJ2-5; tentatively, D is TRBD2 (5 bases). Germline-derived CDR1 and CDR2 are SGHRS and YFSETQ. The CDR3 is 14 amino acids. V gave up 4 bases and J gave up 5 bases, with 15 bases separating them. CDR3 sequence (DNA): TGCGCCAGCAGCCCCCTCGATAGGAGGGAGACCCAGTACTTC. This encodes CASSPLDRRETQYF.

V usage is TRBV30 and J usage is TRBJ2-1, with 11 bases lining up with TRBD2. The CDR3 is made up of 14 amino acids. V shed 4 bases and J 5 bases; nucleotides not matched to a gene: 4. Germline V CDR1 and CDR2: GTSNPN, SVGIG (reference sequence). CDR3 protein: CAWTSGGSDNEQFF. As DNA, the CDR3 is TGTGCCTGGACTAGCGGGGGGAGTGACAATGAGCAGTTCTTC.

This clone was counted between two and nine times. The chain links TRBV19 to TRBJ1-2; 11 positions match TRBD1. With V trimmed by 6 bases and J by 0 bases, 3 bases remained unmatched. Germline lookup yields CDR1 LNHDA and CDR2 SQIVND (reference sequence). There are 15 residues in the CDR3. The CDR3 sequence: CASSPGQGANYGYTF. The CDR3 nucleotides read TGTGCCAGTAGCCCGGGACAGGGGGCTAACTATGGCTACACCTTC.

J is TRBJ1-1 and V is TRBV19, with D perhaps TRBD1 (6 bases). The CDR3 consists of 18 residues. CDR1 and CDR2 from the germline V gene are LNHDA and SQIVND (reference sequence). V shed 5 bases and J shed 6 bases, with 28 bases lying between them. The DNA of the CDR3 is TGTGCCAGTAGTCCCTCCTTAGGGGTGGGGGTAGAGGGGGCTGAAGCTTTCTTT. Its translation is CASSPSLGVGVEGAEAFF.

This clone appeared once. The chain's CDR3 is CASNPTGGAGNQPQHF. The CDR3 nucleotides are TGTGCCAGCAATCCTACAGGGGGCGCGGGCAATCAGCCCCAGCATTTT. The gene calls are TRBV6-4 and TRBJ1-5, with TRBD1 matching 9 bases. The CDR3 runs 16 residues. Trimming at V came to 7 bases and at J to 2 bases, leaving 9 bases not matched to a gene. CDR1 MRHNA and CDR2 SNTAGT come from the germline V gene.

This clone was seen a few times. This sequence joins TRBV12-3 or TRBV12-4 and TRBJ1-1; 7 bases map to TRBD1. Trimming took 3 bases from V and 11 from J; bases not matched to a gene: 6. This CDR3 comprises 12 residues. CDR3 region: CASSFIRGRAFF. CDR3 nucleotides: TGTGCCAGCAGTTTCATAAGGGGGCGGGCTTTCTTT.

As regards this clone: The sample has other DNA sequences that encode this CDR3 too. The chain employs TRBV10-3 and TRBJ2-2, with 8 bases fitting TRBD2. Germline V CDR1 and CDR2: ENHRY, SYGVKD. The CDR3 is 15 amino acids. V lost 3 bases, J lost 1 base, and 1 base stayed unmatched. Here the CDR3 reads CAISDGRGNTGELFF. The CDR3 DNA reads TGTGCCATCAGTGACGGGAGGGGGAACACCGGGGAGCTGTTTTTT.

The gene calls are TRBV6-5 and TRBJ2-7; D might be TRBD2 (7 bases). This CDR3 is built from 15 residues. V was shortened by 7 bases and J by 3 bases, with 19 bases between the two germline ends. The V gene's germline CDR1 is MNHEY and CDR2 SVGAGI. CDR3 loop: CASIEEGGGDYEQYV. The DNA for the CDR3 is TGTGCCAGCATCGAAGAGGGGGGGGGCGACTACGAGCAGTACGTC.

The V gene is TRBV5-1, the J gene TRBJ2-7; no clear D gene. CDR1 SGHRS and CDR2 YFSETQ come from the germline V gene. Trimming left V 4 bases short and J 6 bases short, with 17 bases between. This CDR3 is 14 amino acids long. The CDR3 DNA sequence: TGCGCCAGCAGCCTCCACTATGCCCCCTCCGAGCAGTACTTC. Translation gives CASSLHYAPSEQYF.